This T cell receptor beta chain stems from a study of cytomegalovirus exposure and HLA in healthy donors. Findings and limits, study-wide: Within the data, a cluster of highly shared sequence variants was likely a sequencing artifact.

Use of 60 Vbeta and 13 Jbeta primers characterized the PCR. Sequenced by immunoSEQ multiplex PCR; TCRdb stores in-frame clones only, minus some. The profile shows roughly 80,000 clones, approximately 81% of them singletons. Comment on this clone: Its specificity is not known.

The clonotype was recovered from a woman between 45 and 65 years old in good health and CMV-seropositive. The material sequenced was PBMCs.

The CDR3: CASSSWTSGTDTQYF. For the CDR3, the DNA is TGTGCCAGTAGTTCCTGGACTAGCGGCACAGATACGCAGTATTTT. The V gene is TRBV19, the J gene TRBJ2-3; 9 nucleotides align to TRBD2. Germline values: CDR1 LNHDA, CDR2 SQIVND (reference sequence). The CDR3 runs 15 residues. The ends lost 5 bases at V and 1 base at J; junction bases unmatched: 4.